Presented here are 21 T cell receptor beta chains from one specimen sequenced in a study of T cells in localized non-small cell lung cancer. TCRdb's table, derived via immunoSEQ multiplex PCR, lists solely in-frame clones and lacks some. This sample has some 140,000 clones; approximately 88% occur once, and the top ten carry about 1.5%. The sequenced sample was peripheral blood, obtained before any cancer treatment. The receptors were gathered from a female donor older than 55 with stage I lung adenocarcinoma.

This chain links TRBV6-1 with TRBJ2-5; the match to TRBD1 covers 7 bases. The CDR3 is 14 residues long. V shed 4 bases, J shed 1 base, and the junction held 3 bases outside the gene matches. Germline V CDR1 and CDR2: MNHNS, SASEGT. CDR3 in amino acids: CASSGAGGQETQYF. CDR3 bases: TGTGCCAGCAGTGGCGCAGGGGGCCAAGAGACCCAGTACTTC.

The CDR3 DNA is TGTGCCAGCAGTTTCTACGGTAGCGGGAGGGGGGGGTCATACAATGAGCAGTTCTTC. Its protein is CASSFYGSGRGGSYNEQFF. The chain couples TRBV27 to TRBJ2-1, with 11 bases lining up with TRBD2. There are 19 residues in the CDR3. Unmatched junction bases numbered 14, after V lost 3 bases and J lost 4 bases. Germline V gene lookup returns CDR1 MNHEY and CDR2 SMNVEV (reference sequence).

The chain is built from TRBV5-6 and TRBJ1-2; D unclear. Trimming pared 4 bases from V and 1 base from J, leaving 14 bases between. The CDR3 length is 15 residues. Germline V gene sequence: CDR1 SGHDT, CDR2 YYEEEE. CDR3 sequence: CASSTYRPINYGYTF. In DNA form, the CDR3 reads TGTGCCAGCAGCACATACCGACCTATTAACTATGGCTACACCTTC.

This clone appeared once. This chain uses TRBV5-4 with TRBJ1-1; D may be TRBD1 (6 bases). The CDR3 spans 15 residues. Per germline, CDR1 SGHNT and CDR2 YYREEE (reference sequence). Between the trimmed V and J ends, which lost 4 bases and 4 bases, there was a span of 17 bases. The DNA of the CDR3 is TGTGCCAGCAGCCGAGAGGGGGGGATTGTCACTGAAGCTTTCTTT. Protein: CASSREGGIVTEAFF.

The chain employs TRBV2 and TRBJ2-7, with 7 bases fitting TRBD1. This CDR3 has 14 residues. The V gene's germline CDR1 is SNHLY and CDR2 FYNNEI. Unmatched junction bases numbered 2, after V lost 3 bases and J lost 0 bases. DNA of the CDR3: TGTGCCAGCAGTGACAGGGGGAGCTCCTACGAGCAGTACTTC. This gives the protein CASSDRGSSYEQYF.

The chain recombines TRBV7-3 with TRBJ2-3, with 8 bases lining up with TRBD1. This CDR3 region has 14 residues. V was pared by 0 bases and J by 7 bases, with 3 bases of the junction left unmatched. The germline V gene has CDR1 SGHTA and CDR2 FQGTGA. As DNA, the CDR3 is TGTGCCAGCAGCTTAACCCGGGACAGGAATACGCAGTATTTT. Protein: CASSLTRDRNTQYF.

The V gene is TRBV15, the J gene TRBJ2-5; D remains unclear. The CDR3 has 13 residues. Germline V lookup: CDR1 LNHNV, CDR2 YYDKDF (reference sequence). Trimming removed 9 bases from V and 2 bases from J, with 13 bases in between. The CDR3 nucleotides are TGTGCCACGAGACTGGGCAGTCAAGAGACCCAGTACTTC. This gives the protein CATRLGSQETQYF.

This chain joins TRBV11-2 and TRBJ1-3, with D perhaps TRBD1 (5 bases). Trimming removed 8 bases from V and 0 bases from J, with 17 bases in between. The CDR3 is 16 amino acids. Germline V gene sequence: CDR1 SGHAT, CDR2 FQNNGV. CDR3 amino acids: CASGQGNPHSGNTIYF. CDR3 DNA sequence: TGTGCCAGCGGACAAGGGAACCCTCACTCTGGAAACACCATATATTTT.

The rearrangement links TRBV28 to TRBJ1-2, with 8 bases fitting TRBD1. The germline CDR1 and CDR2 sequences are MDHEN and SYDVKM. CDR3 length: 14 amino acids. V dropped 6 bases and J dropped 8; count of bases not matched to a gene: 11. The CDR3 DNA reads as TGTGCCAGCAGCCCTGGACAGGGACCTTGGGGCTACACCTTC. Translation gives CASSPGQGPWGYTF.

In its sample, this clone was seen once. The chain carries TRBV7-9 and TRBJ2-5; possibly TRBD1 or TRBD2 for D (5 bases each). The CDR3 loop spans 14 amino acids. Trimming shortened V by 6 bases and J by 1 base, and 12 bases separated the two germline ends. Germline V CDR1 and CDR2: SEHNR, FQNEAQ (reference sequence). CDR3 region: CASRRRGPQETQYF. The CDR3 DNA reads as TGTGCCAGCAGACGCCGGGGCCCCCAAGAGACCCAGTACTTC. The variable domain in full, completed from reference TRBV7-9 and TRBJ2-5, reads DTGVSQNPRHKITKRGQNVTFRCDPISEHNRLYWYRQTLGQGPEFLTYFQNEAQLEKSRLLSDRFSAERPKGSFSTLEIQRTEQGDSAMYLCASRRRGPQETQYFGPGTRLLVL.

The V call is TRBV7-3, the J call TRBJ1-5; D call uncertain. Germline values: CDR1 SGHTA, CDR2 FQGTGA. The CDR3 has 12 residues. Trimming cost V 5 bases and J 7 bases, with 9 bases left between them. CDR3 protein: CASSHPGQPQHF. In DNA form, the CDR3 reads TGTGCCAGCAGCCATCCGGGCCAGCCCCAGCATTTT.

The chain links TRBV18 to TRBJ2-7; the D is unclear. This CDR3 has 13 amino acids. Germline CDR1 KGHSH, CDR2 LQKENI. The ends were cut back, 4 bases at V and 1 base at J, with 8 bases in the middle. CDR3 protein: CASSLADSYEQYF. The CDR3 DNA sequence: TGTGCCAGCTCACTAGCCGATTCCTACGAGCAGTACTTC.

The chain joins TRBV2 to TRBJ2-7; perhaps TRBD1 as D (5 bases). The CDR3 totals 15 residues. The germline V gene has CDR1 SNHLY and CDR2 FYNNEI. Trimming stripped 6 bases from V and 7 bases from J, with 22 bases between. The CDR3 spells CASRKTTGNYEEQYF. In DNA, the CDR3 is TGTGCCAGCAGAAAAACAACAGGTAACTACGAGGAGCAGTACTTC.

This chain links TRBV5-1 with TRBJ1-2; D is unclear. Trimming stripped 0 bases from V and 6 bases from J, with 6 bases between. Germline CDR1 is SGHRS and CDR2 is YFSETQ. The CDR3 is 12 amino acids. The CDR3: CASSLDGDGYTF. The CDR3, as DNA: TGCGCCAGCAGCTTGGATGGGGATGGCTACACCTTC. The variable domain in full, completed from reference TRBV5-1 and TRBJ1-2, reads KAGVTQTPRYLIKTRGQQVTLSCSPISGHRSVSWYQQTPGQGLQFLFEYFSETQRNKGNFPGRFSGRQFSNSRSEMNVSTLELGDSALYLCASSLDGDGYTFGSGTRLTVV.

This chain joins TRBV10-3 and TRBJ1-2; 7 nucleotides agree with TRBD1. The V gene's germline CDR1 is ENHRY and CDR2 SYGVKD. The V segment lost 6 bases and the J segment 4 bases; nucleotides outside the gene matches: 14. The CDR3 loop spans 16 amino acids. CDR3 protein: CAIRDSGTEDIYGYTF. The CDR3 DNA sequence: TGTGCCATCAGGGATTCCGGGACAGAAGACATCTATGGCTACACCTTC.

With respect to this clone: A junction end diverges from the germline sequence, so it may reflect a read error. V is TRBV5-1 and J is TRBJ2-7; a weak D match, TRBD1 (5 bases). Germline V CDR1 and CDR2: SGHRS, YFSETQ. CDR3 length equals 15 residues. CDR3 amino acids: CASSLEPQDIYEQYF. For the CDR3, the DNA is TGCGCCAGCAGCTTGGAACCCCAGGACATCTACGAACAGTACTTC.

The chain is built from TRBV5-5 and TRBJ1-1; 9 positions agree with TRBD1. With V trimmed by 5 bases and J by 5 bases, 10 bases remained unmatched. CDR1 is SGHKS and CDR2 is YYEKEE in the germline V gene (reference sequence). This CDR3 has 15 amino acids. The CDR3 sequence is CASSFQDRGLTEAFF. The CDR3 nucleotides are TGTGCCAGCAGTTTCCAGGACAGGGGTTTGACTGAAGCTTTCTTT.

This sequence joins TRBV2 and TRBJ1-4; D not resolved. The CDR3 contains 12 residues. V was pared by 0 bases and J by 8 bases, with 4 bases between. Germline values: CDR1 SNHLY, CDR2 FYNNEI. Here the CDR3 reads CASSEALEKLFF. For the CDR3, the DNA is TGTGCCAGCAGTGAAGCGCTCGAAAAACTGTTTTTT.

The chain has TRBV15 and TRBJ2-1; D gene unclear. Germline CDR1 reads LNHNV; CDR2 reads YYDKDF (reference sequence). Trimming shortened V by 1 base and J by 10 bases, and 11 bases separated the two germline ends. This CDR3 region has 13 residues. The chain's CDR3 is CATSRGVVAEQFF. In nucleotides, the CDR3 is TGTGCCACCAGCAGAGGCGTAGTTGCGGAGCAGTTCTTC.

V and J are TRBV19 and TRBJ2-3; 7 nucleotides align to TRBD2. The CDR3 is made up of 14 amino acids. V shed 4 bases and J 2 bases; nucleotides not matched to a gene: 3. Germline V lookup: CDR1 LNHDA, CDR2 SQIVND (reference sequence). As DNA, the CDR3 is TGTGCCAGTAGTACGGGAGGAGACACAGATACGCAGTATTTT. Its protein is CASSTGGDTDTQYF.

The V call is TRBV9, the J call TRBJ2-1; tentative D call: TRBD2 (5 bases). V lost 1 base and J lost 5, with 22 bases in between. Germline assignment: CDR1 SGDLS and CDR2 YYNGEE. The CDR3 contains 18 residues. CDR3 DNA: TGTGCCAGCAGCGTATCCACCACCCAGAGGGCCATAAACAATGAGCAGTTCTTC. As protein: CASSVSTTQRAINNEQFF. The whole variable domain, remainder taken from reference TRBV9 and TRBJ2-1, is DSGVTQTPKHLITATGQRVTLRCSPRSGDLSVYWYQQSLDQGLQFLIQYYNGEERAKGNILERFSAQQFPDLHSELNLSSLELGDSALYFCASSVSTTQRAINNEQFFGPGTRLTVL.